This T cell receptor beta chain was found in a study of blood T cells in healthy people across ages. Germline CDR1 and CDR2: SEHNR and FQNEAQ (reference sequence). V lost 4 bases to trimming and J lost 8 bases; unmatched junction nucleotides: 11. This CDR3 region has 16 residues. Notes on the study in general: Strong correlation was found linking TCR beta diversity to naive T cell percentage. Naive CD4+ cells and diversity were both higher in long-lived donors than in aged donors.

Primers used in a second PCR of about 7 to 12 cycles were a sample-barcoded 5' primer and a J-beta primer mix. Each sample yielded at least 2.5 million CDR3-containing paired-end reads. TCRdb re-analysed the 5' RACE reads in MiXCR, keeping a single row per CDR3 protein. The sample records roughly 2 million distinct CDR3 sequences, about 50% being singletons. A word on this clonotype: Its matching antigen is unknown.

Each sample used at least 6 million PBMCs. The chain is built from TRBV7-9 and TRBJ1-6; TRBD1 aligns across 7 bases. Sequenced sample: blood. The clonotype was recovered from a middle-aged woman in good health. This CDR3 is CASSSRTGGSDSPLHF. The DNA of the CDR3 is TGTGCCAGCAGCTCGAGGACAGGAGGGTCGGATTCACCCCTCCACTTT.